This record concerns one T cell receptor beta chain sequence. Sequenced by immunoSEQ multiplex PCR; TCRdb stores in-frame clones only, minus some. The profile covers around 36,000 clones, with 89% appearing a single time and approximately 6.6% taken by the ten largest. This CDR3 is 11 amino acids long. Deletions cut 6 bases from V and 7 bases from J, with 8 bases between. The sample belongs to a study of blood T cell repertoires in COVID-19. As for the study in general: Some COVID-19 samples were acute and others convalescent; all came from the United States, Italy and Spain.

The rearrangement joins TRBV12-3 or TRBV12-4 to TRBJ2-3; a possible D gene is TRBD1 (5 bases). The sequenced sample was peripheral blood. The receptor comes from a human donor in a cohort sampled during active COVID-19. The CDR3 reads CASSSGYTQYF. The CDR3 nucleotides are TGTGCCAGCAGCTCAGGGTATACGCAGTATTTT.